This TCR beta chain was retrieved from a study of blood T cells in healthy people across ages (dated by TCRdb to the mid-2010s). General notes on the study: Template switching captured roughly one uniquely barcoded TCR beta cDNA molecule per two T cells in model experiments. To avoid experimental bias, donors of different ages were spread randomly across the sequencing lanes. The study measured age-related changes in TCR beta repertoire diversity using deep sequencing normalized with unique cDNA molecular identifiers. Four age groups were formed from the donors: young (average approximately 15 years), middle-aged (approximately 40), aged (approximately 60) and long-lived (approximately 80). Two additional independent replicas of 1 million unique cDNA reads from the same blood draw were analyzed for two donors (one aged 18 to 30 and one aged 80 or older).

The approximately 40 donors, aged about 6 to 100 years, were systemically healthy Caucasian individuals from Russia. Ten milliliters of peripheral blood were drawn from each donor into EDTA-treated Vacutainer tubes. Ficoll-Paque density-gradient centrifugation was used to isolate PBMCs, with at least 6 million per sample. Total RNA was extracted from PBMCs with Trizol reagent, with at least 5 micrograms obtained per sample. Naive CD45RAhigh/CD27high T cell percentages were measured by flow cytometry on a PBMC aliquot from every donor. The library was produced with 5' RACE. The data were produced on an Illumina HiSeq 2500. The second PCR ran for roughly 7 to 12 cycles and used a J-beta primer mix along with a sample-barcoded 5' primer. Each TCR beta cDNA molecule received a unique molecular identifier from a template-switch 5' adaptor carrying 12 random nucleotides. Each sample yielded at least 3 million CDR3-containing paired-end reads. The Mint cDNA synthesis kit, primed by a TRBC-specific oligonucleotide, was used to synthesize first-strand cDNA from all RNA. Following uracil-DNA glycosylase treatment, all cDNA underwent a first 18-cycle PCR with the universal primers M1SS and BC2_uni_R. The study's processing was this. Normalization of each sample was performed by random selection of 1 million high-quality reads, each carrying a distinct molecular identifier. Reads with shared molecular identifiers were discarded instead of being binned into consensus sequences. MiTCR, with a Q25 quality threshold and the strictest error-elimination algorithm, was used for CDR3 identification, clonotype clustering and error correction. A nonparametric unseen species model using Euler transformation provided a lower-bound estimate of total TCR beta diversity. TCRdb reran the public reads through fastp at Q25 and MiXCR, keeping productive beta chains. Each CDR3 protein appears once, grouped with its most common genes and DNA. In this record, the V and J calls reflect TCRdb's handling and not the investigators' own analysis. Present in this sample are fewer than 950,000 distinct CDR3 sequences, approximately 53% of which were seen just once. The top ten clonotypes cover 41% of the sample.

Study-wide findings and limitations: As age increased, observed TCR beta diversity per million T cells dropped in a roughly linear way, and a significant reduction was already evident by age 40. Compared with the aged group, more naive CD4+ T cells, fewer expanded clones and increased TCR diversity were shown by the long-lived group, suggesting age selection. Because profiling used bulk unsorted PBMCs, naive and antigen-experienced compartments could not be compared conclusively. Estimates of total diversity from one million sequenced T cells were regarded as lower bounds and underestimates. Donor CMV infection status was unknown, potentially confounding age-related changes in expanded clonotypes. Observed TCR beta diversity correlated strongly with the percentage of naive T cells measured by flow cytometry.

At the junction V is shortened by 0 bases and J by 7 bases, with 14 bases in between. The CDR3 contains 15 residues, cysteine and phenylalanine counted. Only the CDR3 part of the read is kept: 45 bases, read in frame from the first base. From a lookup of the germline V gene, CDR1 and CDR2 are SGHVS and FQNEAQ. A word on this clonotype: It lacks a known antigen. No much larger clonotype is one base removed from it; base qualities were not supplied.

The sample was blood. The TCR comes from a man older than 75 in good health. The chain employs TRBV7-8 and TRBJ2-3, with the D call perhaps TRBD1 or TRBD2, as 7 bases match in each case. CDR3 loop: CASSLAQGGGNTQYF. The DNA reads as follows: TGTGCCAGCAGCTTAGCGCAGGGGGGAGGGAATACGCAGTATTTT.